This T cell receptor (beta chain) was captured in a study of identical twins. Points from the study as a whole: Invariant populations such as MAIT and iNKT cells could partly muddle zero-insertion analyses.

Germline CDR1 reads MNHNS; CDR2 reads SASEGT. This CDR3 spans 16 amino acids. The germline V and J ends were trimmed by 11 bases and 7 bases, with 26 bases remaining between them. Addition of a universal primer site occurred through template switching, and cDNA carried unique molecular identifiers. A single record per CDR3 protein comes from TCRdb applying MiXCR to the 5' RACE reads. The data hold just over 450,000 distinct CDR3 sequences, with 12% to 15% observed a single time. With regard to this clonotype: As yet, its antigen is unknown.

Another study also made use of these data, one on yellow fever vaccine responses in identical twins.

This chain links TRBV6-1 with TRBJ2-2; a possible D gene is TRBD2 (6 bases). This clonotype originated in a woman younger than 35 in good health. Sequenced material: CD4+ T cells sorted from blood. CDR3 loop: CAGRGRDGGIGGELFF. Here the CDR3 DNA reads TGTGCCGGGCGGGGACGGGACGGAGGGATTGGCGGGGAGCTGTTTTTT.